A single sample is the source of the 17 T cell receptor beta chains below, sequenced in a study of blood T cell repertoires in COVID-19. The data were produced by immunoSEQ multiplex PCR, yet TCRdb's version contains in-frame clones alone and is incomplete. The data show roughly 55,000 clones, approximately 80% seen once. The sample consisted of peripheral blood. These receptors all stem from a human donor in a cohort sampled during active COVID-19.

The J gene is TRBJ2-5, the V gene TRBV6-6, with D uncertain. CDR1 and CDR2 from the germline V gene are MNHNY and SVGAGI (reference sequence). There are 14 residues in the CDR3. V lost 0 bases to trimming and J lost 2 bases, with 7 bases between them. This CDR3 is CASSYSQIQETQYF. As DNA, the CDR3 is TGTGCCAGCAGTTACTCACAGATACAAGAGACCCAGTACTTC.

The chain combines TRBV6-2 or TRBV6-3 with TRBJ1-1; D unclear. V shed 6 bases and J shed 2 bases, with 13 bases lying between them. In germline, CDR1 is MNHEY, CDR2 SVGEGT. This CDR3 is 14 amino acids long. CDR3 in DNA: TGTGCCAGCAGCTATTCGGACTTCAACACTGAAGCTTTCTTT. Its translation: CASSYSDFNTEAFF.

This clone was counted only a few times. CDR3 DNA: TGTGCCAGCAGCTTAGGGCAGGGGTATGGCTACACCTTC. Protein sequence: CASSLGQGYGYTF. The chain carries TRBV7-2 and TRBJ1-2, with D possibly matching TRBD1 (6 bases). Germline values: CDR1 SGHTA, CDR2 FQGNSA. The CDR3 covers 13 residues. The ends were cut back, 1 base at V and 5 bases at J, with 8 bases in the middle.

The chain links TRBV5-1 to TRBJ1-1, with D possibly TRBD1 on 5 matching bases. The CDR3 spans 14 residues. CDR1 and CDR2 (germline): SGHRS, YFSETQ. The ends were cut back, 0 bases at V and 6 bases at J, with 12 bases in the middle. The DNA for the CDR3 is TGCGCCAGCAGCTTGGATGCAGGGTCGGCTGAAGCTTTCTTT. Its translation: CASSLDAGSAEAFF. The whole variable domain, remainder taken from reference TRBV5-1 and TRBJ1-1, is KAGVTQTPRYLIKTRGQQVTLSCSPISGHRSVSWYQQTPGQGLQFLFEYFSETQRNKGNFPGRFSGRQFSNSRSEMNVSTLELGDSALYLCASSLDAGSAEAFFGQGTRLTVV.

The DNA of the CDR3 is TGTGCCAGCAACAAAAAACCACGGACAGGGTTCCCGTACGAGCAGTACTTC. It encodes CASNKKPRTGFPYEQYF. The chain joins TRBV21-1 to TRBJ2-7; the table gives TRBD1 as D, unverified against the DNA. TRBV21-1 is a pseudogene segment. The CDR3 runs 17 residues.

This clone was seen only a few times. The chain links TRBV6-2 or TRBV6-3 to TRBJ1-5; 9 bases match TRBD1. The CDR3 is made up of 15 amino acids. V trimming: 6 bases; J trimming: 7 bases; junction bases outside the gene matches: 10. Germline-derived CDR1 and CDR2 are MNHEY and SVGEGT. The CDR3 sequence: CASSPTGGTMQPQHF. The CDR3 nucleotides are TGTGCCAGCAGCCCGACAGGGGGGACTATGCAGCCCCAGCATTTT.

The rearrangement uses TRBV5-5 and TRBJ1-4; TRBD1 matches at 8 bases. Germline CDR1 is SGHKS and CDR2 is YYEKEE (reference sequence). The CDR3 extends over 16 amino acids. Trimming cost V 4 bases and J 7 bases; bases outside gene matches: 12. The CDR3, as DNA: TGTGCCAGCAGCAGTGCCGGGGGGACAGGTGGTGAAAAACTGTTTTTT. This gives the protein CASSSAGGTGGEKLFF.

The chain carries TRBV27 and TRBJ2-3; TRBD2 matches at 12 bases. Germline values: CDR1 MNHEY, CDR2 SMNVEV (reference sequence). The CDR3 loop spans 20 amino acids. The V and J ends lost 5 bases and 3 bases, in that order; junction bases with no gene match: 18. CDR3 sequence: CASSPILTSGRMSRTDTQYF. The DNA of the CDR3 is TGTGCCAGCAGTCCCATATTGACTAGCGGGAGAATGAGTCGGACAGATACGCAGTATTTT.

The chain has TRBV4-3 and TRBJ1-6, with D unresolved. Trimming cost V 0 bases and J 7 bases, with 4 bases left between them. From germline, CDR1 is LGHNA and CDR2 YSLEER. The CDR3 has 13 amino acids. DNA of the CDR3: TGCGCCAGCAGCCAAGACAGAAATTCACCCCTCCACTTT. Its protein product is CASSQDRNSPLHF.

V is TRBV7-2 and J is TRBJ2-7; 7 nucleotides agree with TRBD1. The V gene end was trimmed by 5 bases and the J gene end by 4 bases; junction bases not matched to a gene: 8. Germline V gives CDR1 SGHTA, CDR2 FQGNSA. This CDR3 region has 14 residues. The CDR3 DNA reads TGTGCCAGCAGCGCCCGACAGGGTTATTACGAGCAGTACTTC. Translation: CASSARQGYYEQYF.

V is TRBV11-3 and J is TRBJ2-3, with TRBD2 matching 13 bases. CDR3 length: 16 amino acids. In germline, CDR1 is SGHNT, CDR2 YENEEA. Unmatched junction bases numbered 7, after V lost 5 bases and J lost 5 bases. DNA of the CDR3: TGTGCCAGCAGCCCAGGACTAGCGGGAGTTGGAGATACGCAGTATTTT. Translation: CASSPGLAGVGDTQYF. The whole variable domain, remainder taken from reference TRBV11-3 and TRBJ2-3, is EAGVVQSPRYKIIEKKQPVAFWCNPISGHNTLYWYLQNLGQGPELLIRYENEEAVDDSQLPKDRFSAERLKGVDSTLKIQPAELGDSAVYLCASSPGLAGVGDTQYFGPGTRLTVL.

The chain has TRBV4-1 and TRBJ1-1; 8 nucleotides match TRBD1. Trimming cost V 1 base and J 5 bases; bases outside gene matches: 6. The CDR3 extends over 15 amino acids. The V gene's germline CDR1 is MGHRA and CDR2 YSYEKL. The CDR3 here is CASSQGQGSGTEAFF. The CDR3 nucleotides read TGCGCCAGCAGCCAAGGACAGGGGTCGGGAACTGAAGCTTTCTTT.

The V and J genes are TRBV5-4 and TRBJ1-1; D may be TRBD1 (5 bases). Germline CDR1 and CDR2: SGHNT and YYREEE (reference sequence). Between the trimmed V and J ends, which lost 5 bases and 5 bases, there was a span of 13 bases. The CDR3 loop spans 13 amino acids. As DNA, the CDR3 is TGTGCCAGCAGTCCTCAGGGTTGGACTGAAGCTTTCTTT. It codes for CASSPQGWTEAFF.

The chain is built from TRBV7-9 and TRBJ1-1, with D unresolved. The V end lost 4 bases, the J end lost 1 base, and 10 bases lay between the germline ends. The CDR3 sequence is 14 residues long. From germline, CDR1 is SEHNR and CDR2 FQNEAQ (reference sequence). DNA of the CDR3: TGTGCCAGCAGCTCGGGTAGTTCGAACACTGAAGCTTTCTTT. Translating gives CASSSGSSNTEAFF. The complete variable domain, with remaining parts taken from reference TRBV7-9 and TRBJ1-1, reads DTGVSQNPRHKITKRGQNVTFRCDPISEHNRLYWYRQTLGQGPEFLTYFQNEAQLEKSRLLSDRFSAERPKGSFSTLEIQRTEQGDSAMYLCASSSGSSNTEAFFGQGTRLTVV.

This chain uses TRBV19 with TRBJ1-5; 7 positions match TRBD1. The CDR3 runs to 14 residues. The junction had 3 bases not matched to a gene; V was cut back by 5 bases and J by 2 bases. Germline V gene data show CDR1 as LNHDA and CDR2 as SQIVND (reference sequence). The CDR3 loop reads CASSVGQGNQPQHF. In nucleotides, the CDR3 is TGTGCCAGTAGTGTCGGACAGGGCAATCAGCCCCAGCATTTT.

This clone occurred a few times. This sequence joins TRBV30 and TRBJ1-1; D is unclear. Germline assignment: CDR1 GTSNPN and CDR2 SVGIG (reference sequence). This CDR3 has 11 amino acids. V lost 3 bases and J lost 6, with 8 bases in between. The CDR3: CAWRSRAEAFF. The CDR3 DNA follows: TGTGCCTGGAGGTCGAGGGCTGAAGCTTTCTTT.

This chain uses TRBV11-2 with TRBJ2-3, with D possibly TRBD2 on 6 matching bases. The CDR3 covers 15 residues. V was clipped by 1 base and J by 6 bases, with 14 bases between them. Germline values: CDR1 SGHAT, CDR2 FQNNGV. The CDR3: CASSLGASVGDTQYF. DNA of the CDR3: TGTGCCAGCAGCTTAGGGGCTAGCGTCGGGGATACGCAGTATTTT.